This TCR beta chain comes out of a study of T cells in Graves' hyperthyroidism and ophthalmopathy. This clonotype was seen ten or more times. Researchers amplified the TCR beta CDR3 regions from RNA transcripts. With the HTBI primer set, the TCR CDR3 went through a first round of RT-PCR. Using its own MiXCR run on the multiplex PCR reads, TCRdb lists one record per CDR3 protein. There are a few hundred thousand distinct CDR3 sequences in the sample; around 46% occur only once, and roughly 8.2% lies in the top ten. CDR1 and CDR2 from the germline V gene are KGHDR and SFDVKD. Trimming took 2 bases from V and 4 from J, leaving 7 bases between them. This CDR3 comprises 13 residues.

Sequencing was performed on peripheral blood or thyroid tissue (not recorded which). J is TRBJ1-1 and V is TRBV24-1, with D perhaps matching TRBD1 (5 bases). The source is a woman younger than 35 with Graves' hyperthyroidism. CDR3 residues: CATSDWRGTEAFF. In DNA, the CDR3 is TGTGCCACCAGTGATTGGAGGGGCACTGAAGCTTTCTTT.